At least ten counts were recorded for the clone carrying this T cell receptor (beta chain). Its specificity is unknown. The germline CDR1 and CDR2 sequences are SGDLS and YYNGEE. V was cut by 3 bases and J by 1 base, with 7 bases left in between. The CDR3 consists of 14 residues. In TCRdb, the 5' RACE reads were re-called with MiXCR into one record per CDR3 protein. In the table there are tens of thousands of distinct CDR3 sequences, less than 7% of which are singletons. This specimen belongs to a study of early T cells in non-severe SARS-CoV-2 infection. Study-wide context: Whole-blood bulk RNA, unsorted, was sequenced, and chains were unpaired. Study observations and caveats: The study's VDJdb matching favored anti-spike CD8 responses and missed private and CD4 specificities.

The gene calls are TRBV9 and TRBJ2-2; D unresolved. The material sequenced was whole blood. This clonotype was sampled from an adult who was a healthcare worker with PCR-confirmed SARS-CoV-2 infection or an uninfected control (not recorded which). The CDR3, as DNA: TGTGCCAGCAGCGCCGTGTGGAACACCGGGGAGCTGTTTTTT. It codes for CASSAVWNTGELFF. The entire variable domain, with the rest obtained from reference TRBV9 and TRBJ2-2, is as follows: DSGVTQTPKHLITATGQRVTLRCSPRSGDLSVYWYQQSLDQGLQFLIQYYNGEERAKGNILERFSAQQFPDLHSELNLSSLELGDSALYFCASSAVWNTGELFFGEGSRLTVL.